Each of the 6 T cell receptor beta chains below was sequenced from the same sample in a study of T-cell memory formation after mild COVID-19. Using its own MiXCR run on the 5' RACE reads, TCRdb lists one record per CDR3 protein. The repertoire holds approximately 260,000 distinct CDR3 sequences, with around 15% as singletons. The specimen was PBMCs or a T cell subset sorted from them (not recorded which). All receptors derive from a man between 18 and 35 years old who had mild COVID-19 (a few samples of this study predate the infection). Cell type and time point are not known.

This clonotype was seen only a few times. This chain joins TRBV5-4 and TRBJ1-2, with 8 bases identical to TRBD1. The germline V gene encodes CDR1 SGHNT and CDR2 YYREEE (reference sequence). This CDR3 spans 15 amino acids. The V and J ends lost 0 bases and 4 bases, in that order; junction bases with no gene match: 5. As DNA, the CDR3 is TGTGCCAGCAGCTTGGTTTTCAGGGGGCCCTATGGCTACACCTTC. It translates to CASSLVFRGPYGYTF. Looking up the rest from reference TRBV5-4 and TRBJ1-2 gives the full variable domain: ETGVTQSPTHLIKTRGQQVTLRCSSQSGHNTVSWYQQALGQGPQFIFQYYREEENGRGNFPPRFSGLQFPNYSSELNVNALELDDSALYLCASSLVFRGPYGYTFGSGTRLTVV.

This clonotype was seen only a few times. The V call is TRBV2, the J call TRBJ2-2, with D possibly TRBD1 on 6 matching bases. The CDR3 extends over 14 amino acids. CDR1 is SNHLY, CDR2 FYNNEI, per germline. Trimming removed 7 bases from V and 0 bases from J, with 9 bases in between. CDR3 sequence: CASIRTANTGELFF. The CDR3 region has the DNA TGTGCCAGCATACGGACAGCGAACACCGGGGAGCTGTTTTTT.

This clonotype was seen many times. This chain joins TRBV27 and TRBJ1-5; D ambiguous. The germline V and J ends were trimmed by 5 bases and 4 bases, with 15 bases remaining between them. CDR1 is MNHEY and CDR2 is SMNVEV in the germline V gene (reference sequence). CDR3 length equals 15 residues. The CDR3 region is CASSAAGGGNQPQHF. In DNA, the CDR3 is TGTGCCAGCAGTGCCGCAGGAGGTGGGAATCAGCCCCAGCATTTT.

This clonotype has more than one count but fewer than ten. J is TRBJ2-3 and V is TRBV9, with D maybe TRBD2 (6 bases). CDR3 size: 15 residues. Deletions cut 2 bases from V and 1 base from J, with 11 bases between. Germline V gene data show CDR1 as SGDLS and CDR2 as YYNGEE. CDR3 sequence (DNA): TGTGCCAGCAGCGTCCTGGGCGGGGGCACAGATACGCAGTATTTT. This gives the protein CASSVLGGGTDTQYF.

This sequence joins TRBV7-7 and TRBJ2-2; weak D call: TRBD1 (5 bases). Germline assignment: CDR1 SSHAT and CDR2 FNYEAQ (reference sequence). Trimming shortened V by 4 bases and J by 7 bases, and 19 bases separated the two germline ends. CDR3 length equals 16 residues. This CDR3 is CASSSKGRVEIGELFF. The CDR3 region has the DNA TGTGCCAGCAGCTCCAAGGGCAGGGTCGAGATCGGGGAGCTGTTTTTT. The whole variable domain, remainder taken from reference TRBV7-7 and TRBJ2-2, is GAGVSQSPRYKVTKRGQDVTLRCDPISSHATLYWYQQALGQGPEFLTYFNYEAQPDKSGLPSDRFSAERPEGSISTLTIQRTEQRDSAMYRCASSSKGRVEIGELFFGEGSRLTVL.

This clonotype came up a few times. J is TRBJ2-3 and V is TRBV4-3; 12 nucleotides match TRBD2. Germline loops: CDR1 LGHNA, CDR2 YSLEER. The CDR3 consists of 18 residues. Losses at the gene ends were 1 base for V and 4 bases for J; bases not matched to a gene: 9. The CDR3 sequence: CASSQALTSGGRPDTQYF. The DNA of the CDR3 is TGCGCCAGCAGCCAAGCTTTGACTAGCGGGGGCCGTCCAGATACGCAGTATTTT.